This TCR beta chain was observed in a study of post-analysis software for immune sequencing data. For the study at large: Relapsing-remitting, secondary progressive and progressive-relapsing forms made up the multiple sclerosis disease courses. Study-level results: The normalized Chao1 diversity of multiple sclerosis patients was significantly lower than that of controls. Patients carried roughly 5 TRBV segments more frequently than controls did, and TRBV5-6, TRBV5-1 and TRBV20-1 were among them.

Unique molecular identifiers were present in the TCR beta cDNA libraries. T cells numbering roughly 1 to 10 million yielded roughly 0.5 million cDNA molecules. MiXCR, run by TCRdb on the PCR reads, gives a single entry per CDR3 protein. This sample has roughly 600,000 distinct CDR3 sequences, with roughly 45% found just once. This clonotype was observed a single time. Antigen specificity is unknown. Trimming left V 3 bases short and J 4 bases short, with 12 bases between. CDR1 and CDR2 from the germline V gene are WNHNN and SYGVQD (reference sequence). This CDR3 contains 14 residues. The clonotype was recovered from a girl between 5 and 17 years old with multiple sclerosis. The genes are TRBV10-1 and TRBJ1-1, with no clear D. Material for sequencing was blood. CDR3 coding DNA: TGCGCCAGCAGTGAATCCTCTTTGCGCACTGAAGCTTTCTTT. This translates into CASSESSLRTEAFF.